This T cell receptor beta chain was sequenced for a study of metastatic and nonmetastatic thyroid tumors. Notes on the study in general: Relative to benign nodules, malignant thyroid tumors were reportedly characterized by significantly elevated TCR beta diversity in blood and tumor.

Germline CDR1 reads MDHEN; CDR2 reads SYDVKM. CDR3 length equals 15 residues. V shed 7 bases and J shed 1 base, with 17 bases lying between them. By sample share, this clone is medium-sized. Its antigen is as yet unknown. All patients reached thyroid surgery having received no treatment beforehand. In the original workflow: A classifier of distant metastasis in papillary thyroid cancer was built from CDR3 differences (across clinicopathological groups). MiXCR reprocessed the PCR reads for TCRdb. The V and J calls follow TCRdb's processing rather than the paper's. Of under 5,500 clones detected, 20% to 25% appear once; the ten largest clones hold approximately 15%.

What was sequenced was adjacent normal tissue. J is TRBJ2-7 and V is TRBV28, with a weak D call TRBD2 (5 bases). This TCR was sampled from a female donor with papillary thyroid cancer or a benign thyroid nodule (not recorded which). Some clones in this sample may be carry-over from other donors' samples. The CDR3 coding sequence is TGTGCCAGCACCCGCCCTGGGGTAGCGTCCTACGAGCAGTACTTC. Translated, it gives CASTRPGVASYEQYF.